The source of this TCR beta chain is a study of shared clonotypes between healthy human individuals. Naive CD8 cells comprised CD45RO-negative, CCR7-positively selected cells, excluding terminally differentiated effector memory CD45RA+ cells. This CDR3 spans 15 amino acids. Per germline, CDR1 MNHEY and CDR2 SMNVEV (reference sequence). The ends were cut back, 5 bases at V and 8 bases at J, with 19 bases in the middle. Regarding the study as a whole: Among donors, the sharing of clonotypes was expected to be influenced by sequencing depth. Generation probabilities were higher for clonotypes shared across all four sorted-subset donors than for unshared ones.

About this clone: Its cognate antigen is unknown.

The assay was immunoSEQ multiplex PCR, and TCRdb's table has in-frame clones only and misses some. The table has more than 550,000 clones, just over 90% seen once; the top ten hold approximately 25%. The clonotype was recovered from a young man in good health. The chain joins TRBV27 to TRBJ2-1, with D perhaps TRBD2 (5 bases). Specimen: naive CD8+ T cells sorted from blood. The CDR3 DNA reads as TGTGCCAGCAGTCACAAGGGAGTGTTTGGCCATGAGCAGTTCTTC. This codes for CASSHKGVFGHEQFF.